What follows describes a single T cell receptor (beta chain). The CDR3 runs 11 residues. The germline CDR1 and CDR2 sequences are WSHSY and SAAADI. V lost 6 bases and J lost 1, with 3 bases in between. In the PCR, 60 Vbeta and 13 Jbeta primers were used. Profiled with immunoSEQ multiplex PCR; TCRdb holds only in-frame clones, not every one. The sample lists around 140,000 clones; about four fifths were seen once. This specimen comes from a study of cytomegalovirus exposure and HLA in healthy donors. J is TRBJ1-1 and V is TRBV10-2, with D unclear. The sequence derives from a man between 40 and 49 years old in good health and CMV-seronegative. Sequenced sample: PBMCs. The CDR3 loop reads CASRQNTEAFF. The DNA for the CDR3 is TGCGCCAGCAGACAGAACACTGAAGCTTTCTTT.